This T cell receptor (beta chain) was found in a study of T cell repertoires in cytomegalovirus infection. Study at large: CMV infection plus the matching HLA type was flagged by public TCR beta signatures.

TCRdb fed the reads into MiXCR, producing one record per CDR3 protein. The sample yields 68,000 or so distinct CDR3 sequences, about 22% seen once. This clonotype was found a few times. Its specificity is unknown. Study-wide results and limits: The study found HLA-C-restricted CMV-specific TCR beta clonotypes dominating the ex vivo response.

The sequenced material came from PBMCs, sequenced either directly or after in vitro stimulation (not recorded which). The clonotype was recovered from a human donor in good health (CMV status not recorded). Some clones in this sample may be carry-over from other donors' samples.

The CDR3 is CASSQGTGFQETQYF. The CDR3 nucleotides read TGTGCCAGCAGCCAAGGGACAGGTTTCCAAGAGACCCAGTACTTC. This sequence joins TRBV14 and TRBJ2-5, with 7 positions matching TRBD1. Germline CDR1 reads SGHDN; CDR2 reads FVKESK. With V trimmed by 1 base and J by 1 base, 3 bases remained unmatched. The length of the CDR3 is 15 residues.